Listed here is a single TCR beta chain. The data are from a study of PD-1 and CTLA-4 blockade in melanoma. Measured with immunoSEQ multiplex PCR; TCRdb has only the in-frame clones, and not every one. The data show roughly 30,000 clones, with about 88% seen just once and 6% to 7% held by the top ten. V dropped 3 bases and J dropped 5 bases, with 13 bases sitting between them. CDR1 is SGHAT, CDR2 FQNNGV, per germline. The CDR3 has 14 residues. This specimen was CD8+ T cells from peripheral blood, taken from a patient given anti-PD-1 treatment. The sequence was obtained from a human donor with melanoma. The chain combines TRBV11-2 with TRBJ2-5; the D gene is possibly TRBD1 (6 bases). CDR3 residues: CASSFRGQGETQYF. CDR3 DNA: TGTGCCAGCAGCTTCCGGGGCCAGGGGGAGACCCAGTACTTC. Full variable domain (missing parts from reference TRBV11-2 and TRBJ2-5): EAGVAQSPRYKIIEKRQSVAFWCNPISGHATLYWYQQILGQGPKLLIQFQNNGVVDDSQLPKDRFSAERLKGVDSTLKIQPAKLEDSAVYLCASSFRGQGETQYFGPGTRLLVL.